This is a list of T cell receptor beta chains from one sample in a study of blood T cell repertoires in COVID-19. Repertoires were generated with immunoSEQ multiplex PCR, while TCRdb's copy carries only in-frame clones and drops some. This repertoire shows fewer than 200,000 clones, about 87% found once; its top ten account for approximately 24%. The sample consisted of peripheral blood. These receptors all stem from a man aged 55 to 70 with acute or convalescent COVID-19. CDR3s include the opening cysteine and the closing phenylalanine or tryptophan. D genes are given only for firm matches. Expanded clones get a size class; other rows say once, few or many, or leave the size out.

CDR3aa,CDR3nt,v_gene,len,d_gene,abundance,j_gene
CASSLLRGSSNQPQHF,TGTGCCAGCAGCTTGCTCCGGGGGTCGAGCAATCAGCCCCAGCATTTT,TRBV7-9,16,-,-,TRBJ1-5
CASSLAVSDVNTGELFF,TGTGCCAGCAGCTTAGCAGTCAGCGACGTTAACACCGGGGAGCTGTTTTTT,TRBV7-9,17,-,-,TRBJ2-2
CASSRTASNEKLFF,TGTGCCAGCAGTCGGACAGCTAGTAATGAAAAACTGTTTTTT,TRBV27,14,-,-,TRBJ1-4
CASSDRGGSNTGELFF,TGTGCCAGTAGTGACCGTGGGGGCTCGAACACCGGGGAGCTGTTTTTT,TRBV19,16,-,-,TRBJ2-2
CASSEAPAGGNEKLFF,TGTGCCAGCAGTGAAGCGCCTGCAGGGGGTAATGAAAAACTGTTTTTT,TRBV6-1,16,TRBD1,-,TRBJ1-4
CASSLVPTGASETQYF,TGCGCCAGCAGCTTGGTGCCGACAGGGGCGTCGGAGACCCAGTACTTC,TRBV5-1,16,TRBD1,-,TRBJ2-5
CASSEMGRGRGGSYNEQFF,TGTGCCAGCAGTGAAATGGGGCGTGGACGGGGGGGGTCCTACAATGAGCAGTTCTTC,TRBV2,19,TRBD2,-,TRBJ2-1
CASSSGTGKVEVF,TGTGCCAGCAGCTCAGGGACAGGGAAGGTCGAGGTCTTC,TRBV5-6,13,TRBD1,-,TRBJ2-1
CASSLGQRSQETQYF,TGCGCCAGCAGCCTCGGACAGCGAAGCCAAGAGACCCAGTACTTC,TRBV5-1,15,-,-,TRBJ2-5
CASSPQSGGYEQYF,TGTGCCAGCAGCCCCCAGAGCGGGGGCTACGAGCAGTACTTC,TRBV9,14,TRBD2,-,TRBJ2-7
CASSTGQGSGELFF,TGTGCCAGTAGTACGGGACAGGGAAGCGGGGAGCTGTTTTTT,TRBV19,14,TRBD1,-,TRBJ2-2
CASSLYTGDGYTF,TGTGCCAGCAGCTTATATACAGGGGATGGCTACACCTTC,TRBV7-2,13,TRBD1,-,TRBJ1-2
CASSWTGQADTQYF,TGCGCCAGCAGCTGGACGGGACAGGCAGATACGCAGTATTTT,TRBV5-1,14,TRBD1,few,TRBJ2-3
CASSPVSGSYNEQFF,TGTGCCAGCTCACCTGTGAGCGGCTCCTACAATGAGCAGTTCTTC,TRBV18,15,-,-,TRBJ2-1
CASSEFWTSNTGELFF,TGCGCCAGCAGTGAGTTCTGGACTTCAAACACCGGGGAGCTGTTTTTT,TRBV10-1,16,-,-,TRBJ2-2
CASSADRWGYEQYF,TGTGCCAGCAGTGCGGACAGATGGGGTTACGAGCAGTACTTC,TRBV27,14,-,-,TRBJ2-7
CASSQIGQGNQETQYF,TGTGCCAGCAGCCAAATAGGACAGGGTAATCAAGAGACCCAGTACTTC,TRBV3-1/TRBV3-2,16,TRBD1,-,TRBJ2-5
CASRPTGFTEAFF,TGTGCCAGCAGACCGACAGGGTTCACTGAAGCTTTCTTT,TRBV12-3/TRBV12-4,13,TRBD1,few,TRBJ1-1
CASAAGHSNQPQHF,TGTGCTAGTGCCGCGGGCCATAGCAATCAGCCCCAGCATTTT,TRBV12-5,14,-,-,TRBJ1-5
CAWSVQVNTEAFF,TGTGCCTGGAGTGTACAGGTGAACACTGAAGCTTTCTTT,TRBV30,13,-,few,TRBJ1-1
CASKDRGRSEKLFF,TGTGCCAGTAAAGACAGGGGGAGGAGTGAAAAACTGTTTTTT,TRBV19,14,TRBD1,-,TRBJ1-4
CASSLAGGRTEAFF,TGTGCCAGCAGCTTAGCCGGGGGAAGGACTGAAGCTTTCTTT,TRBV11-2,14,-,-,TRBJ1-1
CASRADSSYNSPLHF,TGTGCCAGCAGGGCGGACAGCTCCTATAATTCACCCCTCCACTTT,TRBV6-6,15,-,-,TRBJ1-6
CASSIMTGSDTGELFF,TGTGCCAGTAGTATCATGACAGGCAGTGACACCGGGGAGCTGTTTTTT,TRBV19,16,-,-,TRBJ2-2
CASSLTTGGYNEQFF,TGCGCCAGCAGCTTGACGACAGGGGGATACAATGAGCAGTTCTTC,TRBV5-1,15,TRBD1,once,TRBJ2-1
CASSPRGGQSCNQPQHF,TGTGCCAGCTCACCAAGGGGGGGGCAAAGTTGCAATCAGCCCCAGCATTTT,TRBV18,17,-,-,TRBJ1-5
CASSEGPTEGNTEAFF,TGTGCCAGCAGTGAAGGCCCAACGGAGGGAAACACTGAAGCTTTCTTT,TRBV6-1,16,-,-,TRBJ1-1
CASSQSHSRQGTTEAFF,TGCGCCAGCAGTCAATCCCATTCGCGACAGGGGACCACTGAAGCTTTCTTT,TRBV23-1,17,TRBD1,-,TRBJ1-1
CASSQGTSGGGDTQYF,TGTGCCAGCAGCCAGGGGACTAGCGGGGGGGGAGATACGCAGTATTTT,TRBV3-1/TRBV3-2,16,TRBD2,-,TRBJ2-3
CASRADSAQFF,TGTGCCAGCAGGGCAGACTCCGCGCAGTTCTTC,TRBV12-3/TRBV12-4,11,-,-,TRBJ2-1
CASSWTENTEAFF,TGTGCCAGCAGCTGGACAGAGAACACTGAAGCTTTCTTT,TRBV11-2,13,-,once,TRBJ1-1
CASSRFGGNTGELFF,TGTGCCAGTAGTCGGTTCGGGGGAAACACCGGGGAGCTGTTTTTT,TRBV19,15,-,-,TRBJ2-2
CASRSVSSGNTIYF,TGCGCCAGCAGATCGGTGAGCTCTGGAAACACCATATATTTT,TRBV5-1,14,-,-,TRBJ1-3
CASRLQPPAPLGRSSYNSPLHF,TGTGCCAGCAGGCTTCAACCCCCAGCCCCCCTTGGGCGAAGCTCCTATAATTCACCCCTCCACTTT,TRBV7-6,22,-,-,TRBJ1-6
CASGLGGSNQPQHF,TGTGCTAGTGGTTTGGGTGGGAGTAATCAGCCCCAGCATTTT,TRBV12-5,14,-,-,TRBJ1-5
CSVEGQGYTEAFF,TGCAGCGTTGAAGGACAGGGATACACTGAAGCTTTCTTT,TRBV29-1,13,TRBD1,-,TRBJ1-1
CASNRQGVYNEQFF,TGTGCCAGCAATCGACAGGGCGTCTACAATGAGCAGTTCTTC,TRBV2,14,TRBD1,-,TRBJ2-1
CASSPTDRAPGELFF,TGTGCCAGTAGTCCTACCGACAGGGCCCCCGGGGAGCTGTTTTTT,TRBV19,15,TRBD1,-,TRBJ2-2
CASSEGQGVYGYTF,TGTGCCAGCAGCGAAGGGCAGGGGGTATATGGCTACACCTTC,TRBV4-2,14,TRBD1,-,TRBJ1-2
CATSDPDRTYGYTF,TGTGCCACCAGTGACCCTGACAGGACCTATGGCTACACCTTC,TRBV24-1,14,-,-,TRBJ1-2
CAGQGAVYGYTF,TGTGCCGGACAGGGGGCGGTCTATGGCTACACCTTC,TRBV6-5,12,TRBD1,-,TRBJ1-2
CASRAWEGLSGANVLTF,TGTGCCAGCCGTGCCTGGGAGGGGCTCTCTGGGGCCAACGTCCTGACTTTC,TRBV27,17,TRBD2,-,TRBJ2-6
CASSAGTNTYEQYF,TGTGCCAGCAGCGCCGGGACAAATACCTACGAGCAGTATTTC,TRBV28,14,-,-,TRBJ2-7
CALALETQYF,TGTGCCTTAGCCTTAGAGACCCAGTACTTC,TRBV30,10,-,-,TRBJ2-5
CASSQDRVSGGGSGELFF,TGTGCCAGCAGCCAAGATCGAGTTAGCGGGGGAGGCTCCGGGGAGCTGTTTTTT,TRBV3-1/TRBV3-2,18,TRBD2,-,TRBJ2-2
CASSLETQGFLAKNIQYF,TGCGCCAGCAGCTTGGAAACACAGGGTTTTTTAGCCAAAAACATTCAGTACTTC,TRBV5-1,18,-,-,TRBJ2-4
CASSLVGQGSRNQPQHF,TGTGCCAGCAGCTTAGTGGGACAGGGGTCACGCAATCAGCCCCAGCATTTT,TRBV7-9,17,TRBD1,-,TRBJ1-5
CASSPDRGPKLFF,TGTGCCAGCAGCCCGGACAGGGGGCCGAAACTGTTTTTT,TRBV12-3/TRBV12-4,13,TRBD1,-,TRBJ1-4
CSASGGNTEAFF,TGCAGTGCTAGTGGAGGGAACACTGAAGCTTTCTTT,TRBV20-1,12,-,-,TRBJ1-1
CASSPGGFSYNEQFF,TGTGCCAGCAGCCCGGGAGGGTTTTCCTACAATGAGCAGTTCTTC,TRBV3-1/TRBV3-2,15,TRBD2,-,TRBJ2-1
CASKQIAGVAGELFF,TGTGCCAGCAAACAAATAGCGGGAGTGGCCGGGGAGCTGTTTTTT,TRBV6-5,15,TRBD2,-,TRBJ2-2
CASSPGGFYNEQFF,TGTGCCAGTAGTCCGGGGGGATTCTACAATGAGCAGTTCTTC,TRBV19,14,TRBD2,-,TRBJ2-1
CASSPRGTGEMAGANVLTF,TGTGCCAGCAGCCCCCGCGGGACAGGCGAAATGGCTGGGGCCAACGTCCTGACTTTC,TRBV9,19,TRBD1,-,TRBJ2-6